Below, one TCR beta chain is given with its context. What it recognizes is unknown. This specimen belongs to a study of T cell repertoires in cytomegalovirus infection. TCRdb itself ran the reads through MiXCR, one entry per CDR3 protein. The sample consists of some 920,000 distinct CDR3 sequences, around 30% of them appearing once. The study, taken as a whole, reports: The cumulative frequency of public TCR beta families distinguished individuals who carried CMV together with the relevant HLA.

The CDR3 is made up of 14 amino acids. The V end lost 7 bases, the J end lost 2 bases, and 14 bases lay between the germline ends. The chain combines TRBV12-3 or TRBV12-4 with TRBJ2-5, with D unclear. The specimen was cultured CD8+ T cells from PBMCs, collected from culture after CMV antigen stimulation. This TCR was sampled from a human donor in good health (CMV status not recorded). Some clones in this sample may be carry-over from other donors' samples. CDR3 loop: CASTRTREQETQYF. For the CDR3, the DNA is TGTGCCAGCACCCGGACCAGAGAGCAAGAGACCCAGTACTTC.